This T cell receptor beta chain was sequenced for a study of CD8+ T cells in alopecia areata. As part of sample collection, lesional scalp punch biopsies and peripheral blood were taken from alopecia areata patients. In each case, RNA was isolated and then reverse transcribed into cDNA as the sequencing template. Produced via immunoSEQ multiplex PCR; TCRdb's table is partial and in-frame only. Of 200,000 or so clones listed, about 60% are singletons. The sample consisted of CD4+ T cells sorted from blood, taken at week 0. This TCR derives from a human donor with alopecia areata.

CDR3 protein: CASSPSRTGGEAQYF. The DNA for the CDR3 is TGCGCCAGCAGCCCTTCCAGGACAGGGGGTGAGGCGCAGTACTTC. The V and J genes are TRBV5-1 and TRBJ2-7; 10 bases agree with TRBD1. Unmatched junction bases numbered 13, after V lost 4 bases and J lost 9 bases. The CDR3 has 15 amino acids. Germline lookup yields CDR1 SGHRS and CDR2 YFSETQ.